The present TCR beta chain was sequenced within a study of T cells in Graves' hyperthyroidism and ophthalmopathy. The study's findings and limits: Separating ophthalmopathy from stable hyperthyroidism was achieved by a 13 V-J model. Most expanded thyroid clonotypes above 0.001 recurred in blood.

This CDR3 is 14 amino acids long. V dropped 4 bases and J dropped 9 bases, with 15 bases sitting between them. Germline lookup yields CDR1 KGHDR and CDR2 SFDVKD. Disease lasting under 3 months, a NOSPECS grade of at least 4, and a Clinical Activity Score of at least 3 were features of the ophthalmopathy patients. Together with thyroid ultrasound, orbital computed tomography, serum thyroxine and TRAb, clinical symptoms were used for diagnoses. RNA transcripts served as the template for amplifying TCR beta CDR3 regions. The primer set for the first-round RT-PCR of the TCR CDR3 was HTBI. From the multiplex PCR reads, TCRdb called clonotypes with MiXCR, one entry per CDR3 protein. The sample yields over 500,000 distinct CDR3 sequences, roughly 15% seen once. This clonotype has at least ten counts. Its antigen is currently unknown.

This chain uses TRBV24-1 with TRBJ2-1, with unresolved D. The origin of this receptor is a woman aged 25-40 years with Graves' ophthalmopathy. Material for sequencing was blood. The CDR3 sequence: CATSDNRPRPEQFF. In nucleotides, the CDR3 is TGTGCCACCAGTGACAACCGCCCACGGCCTGAGCAGTTCTTC.